The next 28 T cell receptor beta chains were all read from a single sample in a study of blood T cell repertoires in COVID-19. Here immunoSEQ multiplex PCR was the method, and the copy in TCRdb shows in-frame clones only, minus some. The repertoire includes just under 65,000 clones, 70% to 85% of them detected once, and approximately 39% sits in the top ten. The sample taken for sequencing was peripheral blood. The receptors were gathered from a human donor in a cohort sampled during active COVID-19.

This clone appeared a few times. The chain has TRBV6-2 or TRBV6-3 and TRBJ1-5; 7 bases are shared with TRBD1. The CDR3 is 17 amino acids. The germline gives CDR1 MNHEY, CDR2 SVGEGT. V was clipped by 6 bases and J by 3 bases; unmatched bases: 14. The CDR3 DNA sequence: TGTGCCAGCAGCCCACGACCGACAGGGAACATCAATCAGCCCCAGCATTTT. Amino acids: CASSPRPTGNINQPQHF.

V is TRBV7-8 and J is TRBJ1-4; D perhaps matches TRBD1 (5 bases). Trimming shortened V by 2 bases and J by 5 bases, and 9 bases separated the two germline ends. CDR3 length: 14 residues. The germline V gene encodes CDR1 SGHVS and CDR2 FQNEAQ. CDR3 sequence reads: CASSLRRQNEKLFF. The CDR3 coding sequence is TGTGCCAGCAGCTTACGAAGACAGAATGAAAAACTGTTTTTT.

The chain employs TRBV5-8 and TRBJ2-1, with D possibly being TRBD1 (6 bases). V was shortened by 2 bases and J by 13 bases, with 16 bases between the two germline ends. The germline gives CDR1 SGHTS, CDR2 YDEGEE. The CDR3 is 13 amino acids. The CDR3 DNA reads as TGTGCCAGCAGCTTAGCCGGGACAAGTTTTCAGTTCTTC. Its protein is CASSLAGTSFQFF.

This clone was counted a few times. The chain recombines TRBV2 with TRBJ1-1; 7 nucleotides line up with TRBD1. CDR3 size: 13 residues. Germline V lookup: CDR1 SNHLY, CDR2 FYNNEI. V shed 5 bases and J 5 bases; nucleotides not matched to a gene: 5. CDR3 residues: CASSPPRGTEAFF. CDR3 sequence (DNA): TGTGCCAGCAGTCCCCCCAGGGGGACTGAAGCTTTCTTT.

This clone was seen a few times. The chain joins TRBV7-3 to TRBJ2-7; unclear D gene. The CDR3 consists of 13 residues. The V end was cut by 2 bases, the J end by 2 bases, with 7 bases between. Germline V gene sequence: CDR1 SGHTA, CDR2 FQGTGA. CDR3 sequence (DNA): TGTGCCAGCAGCTTAGGCAGTACCTACGAGCAGTACTTC. Translating gives CASSLGSTYEQYF.

V usage is TRBV14 and J usage is TRBJ1-2; 7 bases line up with TRBD1. Germline V gives CDR1 SGHDN, CDR2 FVKESK. V lost 2 bases, J lost 3 bases, and 6 bases stayed unmatched. The CDR3 has 15 amino acids. The CDR3 nucleotides are TGTGCCAGCAGCCAAAAGACAGGGAAGGACTATGGCTACACCTTC. Its translation: CASSQKTGKDYGYTF.

The rearrangement uses TRBV5-1 and TRBJ1-3; 7 positions match TRBD1. J was trimmed by 2 bases and V by 0 bases; bases with no gene match: 2. The CDR3 extends over 15 amino acids. In germline, CDR1 is SGHRS, CDR2 YFSETQ. The CDR3 spells CASSLGQGAGNTIYF. The CDR3 DNA is TGCGCCAGCAGCTTGGGGCAGGGGGCTGGAAACACCATATATTTT. The full variable domain, in which reference TRBV5-1 and TRBJ1-3 provide the parts outside the CDR3, is KAGVTQTPRYLIKTRGQQVTLSCSPISGHRSVSWYQQTPGQGLQFLFEYFSETQRNKGNFPGRFSGRQFSNSRSEMNVSTLELGDSALYLCASSLGQGAGNTIYFGEGSWLTVV.

In this sample, this clone is medium-sized. CDR3 residues: CASRGLGQSYNSPLHF. The CDR3 nucleotides are TGTGCCAGCAGGGGCCTGGGACAATCGTATAATTCACCCCTCCACTTT. The chain links TRBV27 to TRBJ1-6; D may be TRBD1 (6 bases). CDR1 is MNHEY, CDR2 SMNVEV, per germline (reference sequence). The CDR3 has 16 amino acids. V was clipped by 6 bases and J by 4 bases, with 16 bases between them.

There are a few counts of this clone. V and J are TRBV25-1 and TRBJ1-1, with TRBD1 identical over 8 bases. Trimming took 6 bases from V and 3 from J; bases not matched to a gene: 15. This CDR3 has 17 residues. The germline V gene encodes CDR1 MGHDK and CDR2 SYGVNS. As DNA, the CDR3 is TGTGCCAGCAGCGCCCTCGGACAGGGAAAAAGGGACACTGAAGCTTTCTTT. Its translation: CASSALGQGKRDTEAFF.

This clone was seen once. The chain uses TRBV19 and TRBJ1-2, with a tentative D call TRBD1 (6 bases). The CDR3 extends over 15 amino acids. Germline values: CDR1 LNHDA, CDR2 SQIVND (reference sequence). V dropped 2 bases and J dropped 10 bases, with 20 bases sitting between them. DNA for the CDR3: TGTGCCAGTAGTATAAGTCAGGACAGAAGAGCGGACTACACCTTC. It codes for CASSISQDRRADYTF.

The chain combines TRBV6-1 with TRBJ2-3; a possible D gene is TRBD2 (6 bases). This CDR3 is 16 amino acids long. V shed 4 bases and J shed 0 bases, with 14 bases lying between them. Germline V lookup: CDR1 MNHNS, CDR2 SASEGT. CDR3 region: CASSGRDSGSTDTQYF. The CDR3 coding sequence is TGTGCCAGCAGTGGTCGGGACTCGGGGAGCACAGATACGCAGTATTTT.

The chain links TRBV7-8 to TRBJ2-5; no definite D call. Germline V CDR1 and CDR2: SGHVS, FQNEAQ. Between the trimmed V and J ends, which lost 7 bases and 5 bases, there was a span of 20 bases. The CDR3 runs 15 residues. The CDR3 sequence is CASIKNGQYGETQYF. DNA of the CDR3: TGTGCCAGCATTAAAAATGGGCAATACGGCGAGACCCAGTACTTC.

The V and J genes are TRBV5-7 and TRBJ1-5; 8 bases match TRBD1. TRBV5-7 counts as an open reading frame of uncertain function. The CDR3 is 14 residues long. The V and J ends lost 3 bases and 3 bases, in that order; junction bases with no gene match: 2. The CDR3 nucleotides are TGTGCCAGCAGCTGGACAGGGACCAATCAGCCCCAGCATTTT. Translating gives CASSWTGTNQPQHF.

This chain uses TRBV11-3 with TRBJ2-2; TRBD2 agrees at 8 bases. V was clipped by 4 bases and J by 3 bases; unmatched bases: 7. The CDR3 consists of 16 residues. Germline values: CDR1 SGHNT, CDR2 YENEEA. The CDR3 DNA follows: TGTGCCAGCAGCTACTCAGCGGGGGCCGACACCGGGGAGCTGTTTTTT. This translates into CASSYSAGADTGELFF. Variable domain in full (rest from reference TRBV11-3 and TRBJ2-2): EAGVVQSPRYKIIEKKQPVAFWCNPISGHNTLYWYLQNLGQGPELLIRYENEEAVDDSQLPKDRFSAERLKGVDSTLKIQPAELGDSAVYLCASSYSAGADTGELFFGEGSRLTVL.

V usage is TRBV10-1 and J usage is TRBJ2-7, with no clear D. Germline-derived CDR1 and CDR2 are WNHNN and SYGVQD (reference sequence). V was pared by 3 bases and J by 3 bases, with 18 bases between. The CDR3 length is 16 residues. The CDR3 DNA follows: TGCGCCAGCAGTGATTTCGGTAAAGGCTACTACTACGAGCAGTACTTC. Translating gives CASSDFGKGYYYEQYF.

The CDR3 nucleotides read TGTGCCAGCAGCCACGCGGGACAGGGGGCGCAGAATACGCAGTATTTT. Translation: CASSHAGQGAQNTQYF. The chain employs TRBV14 and TRBJ2-3, with 12 bases identical to TRBD1. This CDR3 region has 16 residues. CDR1 SGHDN and CDR2 FVKESK come from the germline V gene. J gave up 7 bases and V 3 bases, and 8 bases lay outside the gene matches.

V is TRBV9 and J is TRBJ2-2; 9 bases are shared with TRBD1. Germline values: CDR1 SGDLS, CDR2 YYNGEE. The junction had 3 bases not matched to a gene; V was cut back by 4 bases and J by 2 bases. The CDR3 has 15 residues. The CDR3, as DNA: TGTGCCAGCAGCTACACAGGGGGCAACACCGGGGAGCTGTTTTTT. It is translated as CASSYTGGNTGELFF.

This clone was counted a single time. This chain joins TRBV7-8 and TRBJ2-5; tentatively, D is TRBD2 (6 bases). Trimming took 5 bases from V and 5 from J, leaving 12 bases between them. This CDR3 has 13 amino acids. Germline-derived CDR1 and CDR2 are SGHVS and FQNEAQ. Here the CDR3 reads CASSRNGGETQYF. DNA of the CDR3: TGTGCCAGCAGCCGAAATGGGGGGGAGACCCAGTACTTC.

This rearrangement joins TRBV4-1 to TRBJ1-4; 8 nucleotides agree with TRBD1. CDR1 is MGHRA and CDR2 is YSYEKL in the germline V gene. The CDR3 has 16 residues. V lost 1 base and J lost 4; bases outside the gene matches: 5. The CDR3 region has the DNA TGCGCCAGCAGCCAAGTAGAGGACAGGGTTAATGAAAAACTGTTTTTT. This sequence encodes CASSQVEDRVNEKLFF.

This clone is a singleton in its sample. The chain uses TRBV5-1 and TRBJ1-1; D not resolved. The CDR3 sequence is 15 residues long. V lost 4 bases and J lost 0, with 13 bases in between. Germline V gene data show CDR1 as SGHRS and CDR2 as YFSETQ. The CDR3 protein is CASSPGQAMNTEAFF. DNA of the CDR3: TGCGCCAGCAGCCCTGGGCAGGCGATGAACACTGAAGCTTTCTTT.

The chain recombines TRBV6-5 with TRBJ2-1; the match to TRBD2 covers 10 bases. The V segment lost 7 bases and the J segment 8 bases; nucleotides outside the gene matches: 11. Germline V CDR1 and CDR2: MNHEY, SVGAGI. CDR3 size: 15 residues. The CDR3 here is CASTVGLARSDEQFF. The CDR3 coding sequence is TGTGCCAGCACCGTGGGACTAGCGAGGAGTGATGAGCAGTTCTTC.

This clone was counted once. This rearrangement joins TRBV27 to TRBJ1-2; unclear D gene. Trimming took off 8 bases at V and 8 bases at J, with 15 bases between the two ends. The CDR3 sequence is 12 residues long. Germline loops: CDR1 MNHEY, CDR2 SMNVEV (reference sequence). CDR3 region: CASSNQRGGYTF. The CDR3 DNA reads as TGTGCCAGCTCAAACCAGAGAGGGGGCTACACCTTC.

This clone was seen a handful of times. V usage is TRBV7-9 and J usage is TRBJ2-1; D gene ambiguous. The ends were cut back, 7 bases at V and 7 bases at J, with 14 bases in the middle. Germline V gene sequence: CDR1 SEHNR, CDR2 FQNEAQ (reference sequence). CDR3 length: 13 residues. CDR3 DNA: TGTGCCAGCACGGTCGAACCCGGGAATGAGCAGTTCTTC. It codes for CASTVEPGNEQFF.

This clone was seen only once. The rearrangement uses TRBV30 and TRBJ2-7; possible D gene TRBD1, 7 bases. The V gene lost 0 bases and the J gene lost 4 bases, with 16 bases spanning the gap. This CDR3 comprises 15 residues. From germline, CDR1 is GTSNPN and CDR2 SVGIG (reference sequence). The CDR3 sequence is CAWSVHAGGSYEQYF. The CDR3 DNA sequence: TGTGCCTGGAGTGTACATGCAGGGGGGTCGTACGAGCAGTACTTC.

V gene TRBV6-2 or TRBV6-3 combines with J gene TRBJ1-5; tentatively, D is TRBD1 (5 bases). Per the germline V gene, CDR1 is MNHEY and CDR2 is SVGEGT. The CDR3 has 15 amino acids. V was cut by 6 bases and J by 0 bases, with 12 bases left in between. CDR3 coding DNA: TGTGCCAGCAGCCTCGACAGATATAGCAATCAGCCCCAGCATTTT. Residues: CASSLDRYSNQPQHF.

V gene TRBV18 combines with J gene TRBJ2-2; D perhaps matches TRBD2 (5 bases). This CDR3 has 17 amino acids. Germline values: CDR1 KGHSH, CDR2 LQKENI. Trimming pared 2 bases from V and 0 bases from J, leaving 13 bases between. CDR3 loop: CASSPLRGNANTGELFF. DNA of the CDR3: TGTGCCAGCTCACCATTGAGAGGGAACGCGAACACCGGGGAGCTGTTTTTT.

The chain uses TRBV2 and TRBJ2-7; 8 bases map to TRBD2. The CDR3 has 16 residues. Germline trimming cut 2 bases from V and 2 bases from J; bases unmatched to any gene: 8. CDR1 is SNHLY, CDR2 FYNNEI, per germline. The DNA for the CDR3 is TGTGCCAGCAGTGAAAGGTGGCGGGGGGTTCCCTACGAGCAGTACTTC. Translation: CASSERWRGVPYEQYF. Combining the CDR3 with reference TRBV2 and TRBJ2-7 gives the whole variable domain EPEVTQTPSHQVTQMGQEVILRCVPISNHLYFYWYRQILGQKVEFLVSFYNNEISEKSEIFDDQFSVERPDGSNFTLKIRSTKLEDSAMYFCASSERWRGVPYEQYFGPGTRLTVT.

V and J are TRBV28 and TRBJ2-5; 12 bases are a match to TRBD2. This CDR3 is 16 amino acids long. Unmatched junction bases numbered 8, after V lost 4 bases and J lost 5 bases. Per the germline V gene, CDR1 is MDHEN and CDR2 is SYDVKM. CDR3 nucleotide sequence: TGTGCCAGCAGTTCATGGACTAGCGGGGATAGGGAGACCCAGTACTTC. This encodes CASSSWTSGDRETQYF.